This T cell receptor (beta chain) was profiled in a study of blood T cell repertoires in COVID-19. Study as a whole: The United States, Italy and Spain supplied acute and convalescent COVID-19 samples. The cDNA or gDNA used as material had been derived from T cells, B-cell-depleted T cells, or PBMCs.

Some clones are missing from TCRdb's copy, which holds only in-frame ones; the method was immunoSEQ multiplex PCR. Here the sample spans about 360,000 clones, 75% to 90% being singletons. V was clipped by 0 bases and J by 5 bases, with 10 bases between them. The CDR3 loop spans 14 amino acids. CDR1 and CDR2 from the germline V gene are SSHAT and FNYEAQ (reference sequence). A Seattle source enrolled patients during active infection and followed them longitudinally. Material for sequencing was peripheral blood. The clonotype was recovered from a woman aged 55-70 years with COVID-19, enrolled during active disease. The V gene is TRBV7-7, the J gene TRBJ2-5; possibly TRBD1 for D (5 bases). CDR3 DNA: TGTGCCAGCAGCTTAGCAGGGGCCGGGGAGACCCAGTACTTC. Protein: CASSLAGAGETQYF.